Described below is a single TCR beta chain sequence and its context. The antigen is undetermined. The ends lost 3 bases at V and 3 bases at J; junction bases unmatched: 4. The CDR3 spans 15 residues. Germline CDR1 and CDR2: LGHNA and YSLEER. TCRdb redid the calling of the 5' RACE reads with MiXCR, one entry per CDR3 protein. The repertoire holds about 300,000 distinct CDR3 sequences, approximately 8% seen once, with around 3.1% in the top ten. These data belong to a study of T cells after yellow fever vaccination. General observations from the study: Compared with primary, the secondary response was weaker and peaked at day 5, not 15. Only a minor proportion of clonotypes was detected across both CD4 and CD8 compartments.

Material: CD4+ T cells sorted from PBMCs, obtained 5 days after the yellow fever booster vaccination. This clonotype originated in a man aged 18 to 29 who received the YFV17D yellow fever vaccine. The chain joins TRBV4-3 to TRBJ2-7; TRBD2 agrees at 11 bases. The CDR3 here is CASSHSGLAGYEQYF. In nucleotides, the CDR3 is TGCGCCAGCAGCCATTCAGGACTAGCGGGCTACGAGCAGTACTTC.